This paragraph covers one T cell receptor beta chain sequence. Its antigen is currently unknown. These data originate in a study of somatic mutations in cytotoxic T cells in rheumatoid arthritis. The wider study: Patient blood, approximately 31 ml in EDTA, was obtained immediately after diagnosis and prior to the start of any treatment. Study-wide results and caveats: Rising age went with increasing CD8+ clonality in rheumatoid arthritis patients; healthy controls showed no such increase. A largest CD8+ clone above 20% of CD8+ cells occurred in about an eighth of the roughly 60 patients.

The CDR3 runs to 13 residues. V gave up 5 bases and J gave up 8 bases, with 14 bases separating them. Germline assignment: CDR1 MNHEY and CDR2 SMNVEV (reference sequence). The method was immunoSEQ multiplex PCR; TCRdb's version includes in-frame clones alone and lacks a portion of them. In the table there are several thousand clones, approximately 80% of which are singletons. This chain joins TRBV27 and TRBJ2-3, with D perhaps TRBD2 (6 bases). The clonotype originates from a woman between 70 and 85 years old with rheumatoid arthritis. The sequencing used CD8+ T cells sorted from blood, collected at a follow-up visit. CDR3 sequence: CASSLGAGGTQYF. Here the CDR3 DNA reads TGTGCCAGCAGTCTAGGGGCCGGGGGTACGCAGTATTTT.